The present TCR beta chain was sequenced within a study of blood T cell repertoires in COVID-19. Study at large: T cells, B-cell-depleted T cells, or PBMCs provided the cDNA or gDNA that served as material.

CDR3 length: 14 amino acids. The data were produced by immunoSEQ multiplex PCR, yet TCRdb's version contains in-frame clones alone and is incomplete. The repertoire consists of 200,000 to 300,000 clones, with roughly 81% occurring once and the leading ten covering roughly 4%. Sequencing used peripheral blood. The chain has TRBV21-1 and TRBJ2-7; the D call in the table, TRBD1, was not verified against the DNA. TRBV21-1 is described as a pseudogene. The sequence came from a man aged 50 to 59 with acute or convalescent COVID-19. The CDR3 loop reads CASSTSGTLHEQYF. In DNA, the CDR3 is TGTGCCAGCAGCACCTCCGGGACACTCCACGAGCAGTACTTC.